These 9 T cell receptor beta chains share one sample of origin, sequenced in a study of cytomegalovirus exposure and HLA in healthy donors. Primers: 60 Vbeta forward and 13 Jbeta reverse. TCRdb's table, derived via immunoSEQ multiplex PCR, lists solely in-frame clones and lacks some. The data contain some 200,000 clones, roughly 83% of them seen just once; the ten biggest clones take up around 1.4%. Specimen: PBMCs. The receptors come from a girl aged 10-17 years in good health and CMV-seronegative.

Here the CDR3 reads CASSPSGTTYEQYF. The CDR3 DNA reads TGTGCCAGCAGCCCGAGCGGGACAACCTACGAGCAGTACTTC. J is TRBJ2-7 and V is TRBV5-6, with a weak D call TRBD2 (7 bases). The CDR3 totals 14 residues. Germline V gives CDR1 SGHDT, CDR2 YYEEEE. Trimming took 4 bases from V and 2 from J, leaving 13 bases between them.

The chain uses TRBV7-6 and TRBJ1-1; D unresolved. The length of the CDR3 is 13 residues. Germline assignment: CDR1 SGHVS and CDR2 FNYEAQ. V lost 5 bases and J 4 bases, leaving 11 bases between the germline ends. The CDR3 DNA sequence: TGTGCCAGCAGCCCTCGATACACCACTGAAGCTTTCTTT. Residues: CASSPRYTTEAFF. The whole variable domain, remainder taken from reference TRBV7-6 and TRBJ1-1, is GAGVSQSPRYKVTKRGQDVALRCDPISGHVSLYWYRQALGQGPEFLTYFNYEAQQDKSGLPNDRFSAERPEGSISTLTIQRTEQRDSAMYRCASSPRYTTEAFFGQGTRLTVV.

The genes are TRBV28 and TRBJ1-4; D perhaps matches TRBD1 (5 bases). The CDR3 has 14 amino acids. Germline V gene sequence: CDR1 MDHEN, CDR2 SYDVKM. Trimming took 3 bases from V and 4 from J, leaving 9 bases between them. The CDR3 reads CASSFRQGNEKLFF. As DNA, the CDR3 is TGTGCCAGCAGTTTTCGGCAGGGTAATGAAAAACTGTTTTTT.

With regard to this clone: At one boundary the junction diverges from the germline segment, which might be a read error. The V and J genes are TRBV7-7 and TRBJ2-1; possibly TRBD2 for D (6 bases). The germline gives CDR1 SSHAT, CDR2 FNYEAQ (reference sequence). The CDR3 runs to 14 residues. The CDR3 protein is CASSLDQLANEQFF. Written as DNA, the CDR3 is TGTGCTAGCAGCTTAGACCAACTAGCAAATGAGCAGTTCTTC.

This clone was found a few times. The chain uses TRBV19 and TRBJ1-4, with D uncertain. With 3 bases removed from V and 0 bases from J, the gap between germline ends came to 11 bases. This CDR3 has 16 amino acids. Germline CDR1 reads LNHDA; CDR2 reads SQIVND (reference sequence). The CDR3 DNA is TGTGCCAGTAGTATTCGAGGCCCATCAACTAATGAAAAACTGTTTTTT. Protein product: CASSIRGPSTNEKLFF. Combining the CDR3 with reference TRBV19 and TRBJ1-4 gives the whole variable domain DGGITQSPKYLFRKEGQNVTLSCEQNLNHDAMYWYRQDPGQGLRLIYYSQIVNDFQKGDIAEGYSVSREKKESFPLTVTSAQKNPTAFYLCASSIRGPSTNEKLFFGSGTQLSVL.

This clone has just one count. The J gene is TRBJ2-7, the V gene TRBV5-1; 7 bases map to TRBD2. This CDR3 contains 16 residues. CDR1 SGHRS and CDR2 YFSETQ come from the germline V gene. V lost 4 bases and J lost 3; bases outside the gene matches: 13. Here the CDR3 reads CASSAGDSYYNYEQYF. The CDR3 region has the DNA TGCGCCAGCAGCGCGGGGGACTCCTATTACAACTACGAGCAGTACTTC.

The chain recombines TRBV28 with TRBJ2-7; D is unclear. Germline-derived CDR1 and CDR2 are MDHEN and SYDVKM. Between the trimmed V and J ends, which lost 2 bases and 2 bases, there was a span of 19 bases. This CDR3 spans 17 amino acids. CDR3 DNA: TGTGCCAGCAGTTTAATCCGTTTGGGCAGTTCCACCTACGAGCAGTACTTC. Translation: CASSLIRLGSSTYEQYF.

The chain has TRBV29-1 and TRBJ1-5; D ambiguous. CDR3 length: 12 residues. V lost 4 bases to trimming and J lost 1 base, with 5 bases between them. Per the germline V gene, CDR1 is SQVTM and CDR2 is ANQGSEA. CDR3 coding DNA: TGCAGCGTTGCGGGAAGCAATCAGCCCCAGCATTTT. It specifies CSVAGSNQPQHF. The full variable domain, with the rest looked up from reference TRBV29-1 and TRBJ1-5, is SAVISQKPSRDICQRGTSLTIQCQVDSQVTMMFWYRQQPGQSLTLIATANQGSEATYESGFVIDKFPISRPNLTFSTLTVSNMSPEDSSIYLCSVAGSNQPQHFGDGTRLSIL.

Turning to this clone: The same CDR3 is also encoded by other DNA sequences in this sample. The V call is TRBV5-4, the J call TRBJ1-3; D ambiguous. From germline, CDR1 is SGHNT and CDR2 YYREEE (reference sequence). The V end was cut by 2 bases, the J end by 0 bases, with 3 bases between. This CDR3 comprises 13 residues. CDR3 region: CASSFSSGNTIYF. The CDR3 DNA is TGTGCCAGCAGCTTCAGCTCTGGAAACACCATATATTTT.